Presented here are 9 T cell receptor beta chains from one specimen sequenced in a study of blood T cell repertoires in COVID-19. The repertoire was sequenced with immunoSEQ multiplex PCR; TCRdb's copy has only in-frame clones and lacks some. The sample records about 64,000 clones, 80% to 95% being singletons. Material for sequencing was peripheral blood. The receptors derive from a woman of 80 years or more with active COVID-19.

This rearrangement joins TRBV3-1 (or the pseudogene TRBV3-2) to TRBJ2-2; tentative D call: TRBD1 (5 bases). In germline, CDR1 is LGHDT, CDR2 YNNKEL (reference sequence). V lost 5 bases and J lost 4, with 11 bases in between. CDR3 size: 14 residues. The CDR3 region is CASSSGLSTGELFF. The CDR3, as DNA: TGTGCCAGCAGCTCAGGGCTTTCCACCGGGGAGCTGTTTTTT.

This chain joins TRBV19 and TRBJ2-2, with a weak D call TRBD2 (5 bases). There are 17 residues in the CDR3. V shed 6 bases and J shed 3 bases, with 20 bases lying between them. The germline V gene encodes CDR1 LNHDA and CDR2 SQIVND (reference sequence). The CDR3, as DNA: TGTGCCAGTAGGAAAGACCGAGGTTCGGGGTACACCGGGGAGCTGTTTTTT. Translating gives CASRKDRGSGYTGELFF.

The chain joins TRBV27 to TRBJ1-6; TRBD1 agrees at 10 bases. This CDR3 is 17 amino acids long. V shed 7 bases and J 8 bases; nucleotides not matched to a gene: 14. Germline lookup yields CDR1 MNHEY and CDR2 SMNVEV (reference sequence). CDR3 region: CASTPTFPGTGDSPLHF. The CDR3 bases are TGTGCCAGCACTCCTACCTTTCCCGGGACAGGGGATTCACCCCTCCACTTT.

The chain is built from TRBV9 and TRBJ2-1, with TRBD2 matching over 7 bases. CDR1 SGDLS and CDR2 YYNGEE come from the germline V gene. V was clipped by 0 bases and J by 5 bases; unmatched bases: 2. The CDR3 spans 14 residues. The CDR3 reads CASSVGLADNEQFF. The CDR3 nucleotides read TGTGCCAGCAGCGTAGGTCTAGCGGACAATGAGCAGTTCTTC. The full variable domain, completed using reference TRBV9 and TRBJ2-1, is DSGVTQTPKHLITATGQRVTLRCSPRSGDLSVYWYQQSLDQGLQFLIQYYNGEERAKGNILERFSAQQFPDLHSELNLSSLELGDSALYFCASSVGLADNEQFFGPGTRLTVL.

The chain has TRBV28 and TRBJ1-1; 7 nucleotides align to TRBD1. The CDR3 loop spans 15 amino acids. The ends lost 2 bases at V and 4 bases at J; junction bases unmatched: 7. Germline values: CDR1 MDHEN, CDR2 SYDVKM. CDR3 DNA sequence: TGTGCCAGCAGTTTAGGGACGACAGGGCCCACTGAAGCTTTCTTT. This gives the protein CASSLGTTGPTEAFF.

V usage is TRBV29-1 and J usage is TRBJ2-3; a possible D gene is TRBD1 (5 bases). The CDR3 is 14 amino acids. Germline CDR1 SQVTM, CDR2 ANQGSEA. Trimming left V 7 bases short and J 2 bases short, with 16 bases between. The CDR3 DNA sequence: TGCAGCGCAAGGACAACCCATAACACAGATACGCAGTATTTT. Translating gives CSARTTHNTDTQYF.

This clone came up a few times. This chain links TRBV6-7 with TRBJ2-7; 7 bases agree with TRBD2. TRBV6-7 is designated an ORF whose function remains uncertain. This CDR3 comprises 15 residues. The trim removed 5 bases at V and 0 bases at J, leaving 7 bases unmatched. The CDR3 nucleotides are TGTGCCAGCAGTCGGGAGCGGGGTCTCTCCTACGAGCAGTACTTC. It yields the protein CASSRERGLSYEQYF.

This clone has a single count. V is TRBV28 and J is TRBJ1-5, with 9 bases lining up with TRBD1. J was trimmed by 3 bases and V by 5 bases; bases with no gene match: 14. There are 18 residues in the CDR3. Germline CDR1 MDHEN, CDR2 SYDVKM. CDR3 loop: CASSATGGVGFTNQPQHF. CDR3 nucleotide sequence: TGTGCCAGCAGTGCTACAGGGGGCGTGGGGTTTACCAATCAGCCCCAGCATTTT.

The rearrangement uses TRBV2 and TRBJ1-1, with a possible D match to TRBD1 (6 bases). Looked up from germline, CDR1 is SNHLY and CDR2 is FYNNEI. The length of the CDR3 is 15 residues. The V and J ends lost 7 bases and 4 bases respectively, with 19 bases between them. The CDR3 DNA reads TGTGCCAGCACTCCGCAGGGGCGAGAGGGCACTGAAGCTTTCTTT. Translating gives CASTPQGREGTEAFF. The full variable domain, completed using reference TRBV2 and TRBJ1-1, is EPEVTQTPSHQVTQMGQEVILRCVPISNHLYFYWYRQILGQKVEFLVSFYNNEISEKSEIFDDQFSVERPDGSNFTLKIRSTKLEDSAMYFCASTPQGREGTEAFFGQGTRLTVV.